The rows below give T cell receptor beta chains drawn from one sample of a study of T cells in Graves' hyperthyroidism and ophthalmopathy. TCRdb used MiXCR to reprocess the multiplex PCR reads, holding one entry per CDR3 protein. The table lists around 520,000 distinct CDR3 sequences, less than 15% of them singletons. The sample was blood. The receptors come from a woman in her thirties or forties with Graves' hyperthyroidism. Both conserved end residues are part of each CDR3. Fields, in order: J gene, V gene, clone size, D gene, CDR3 protein, CDR3 DNA. D genes are given only for firm matches. Some rows mark clone size as missing; the rest say once, few, many or name a class of expanded clone.

TRBJ1-4,TRBV28,few,.,CASSSSGRNEKLFF,TGTGCCAGCAGTTCATCCGGCAGAAATGAAAAACTGTTTTTT
TRBJ2-7,TRBV19,.,TRBD1,CASKKDRGAHEQYF,TGTGCCAGTAAAAAGGACAGGGGAGCCCACGAGCAGTACTTC
TRBJ1-4,TRBV7-8,.,.,CASSLGRVMGLNEKLFF,TGTGCCAGCAGCTTAGGCAGAGTTATGGGGCTTAATGAAAAACTGTTTTTT
TRBJ1-1,TRBV29-1,many,TRBD1,CSVAGTANTEAFF,TGCAGCGTTGCCGGGACAGCTAACACTGAAGCTTTCTTT
TRBJ2-5,TRBV3-1,few,.,CASSQGSVGTQYF,TGTGCCAGCAGCCAAGGGTCGGTGGGGACCCAGTACTTC
TRBJ2-1,TRBV7-2,.,.,CASSHPGREQFF,TGTGCCAGCAGCCACCCCGGACGGGAGCAGTTCTTC
TRBJ2-1,TRBV5-1,many,TRBD2,CASSTASGSGNEQFF,TGCGCCAGCAGCACCGCTAGCGGGAGTGGCAATGAGCAGTTCTTC
TRBJ2-3,TRBV20-1,many,TRBD2,CSAISGRVSTDTQYF,TGCAGTGCTATTAGCGGGAGGGTGTCCACAGATACGCAGTATTTT
TRBJ2-7,TRBV6-6,.,TRBD2,CASSYSRETTYGQYF,TGTGCCAGCAGTTACTCGCGGGAGACAACCTACGGGCAGTACTTC
TRBJ1-1,TRBV24-1,many,TRBD1,CATKGGMNTEAFF,TGTGCCACCAAAGGGGGCATGAACACTGAAGCTTTCTTT
TRBJ2-5,TRBV5-1,few,.,CASSSGGSQETQYF,TGCGCCAGCAGCTCTGGAGGCAGTCAAGAGACCCAGTACTTC
TRBJ1-1,TRBV5-1,many,.,CASSSSGGAPEAFF,TGCGCCAGCAGCTCCTCGGGGGGGGCCCCTGAAGCTTTCTTT
TRBJ2-6,TRBV6-1,.,.,CASSYHSGANVLTF,TGTGCCAGCTCCTACCACTCTGGGGCCAACGTCCTGACTTTC
TRBJ1-1,TRBV12-3/TRBV12-4,.,.,CASSLIDTEAFF,TGTGCCAGCAGTTTAATTGACACTGAAGCTTTCTTT
TRBJ1-1,TRBV7-9,many,TRBD1,CASKRGQDTEAFF,TGTGCCAGCAAACGGGGACAGGACACTGAAGCTTTCTTT